Below, 31 T cell receptor beta chains from the same sample are listed, as sequenced in a study of lymphopenia after photon versus proton radiotherapy. Assay: immunoSEQ multiplex PCR; the TCRdb copy retains only in-frame clones and omits some. The repertoire holds about 12,000 clones, with roughly nine tenths as singletons. The sequencing used peripheral blood, collected from a patient treated with photon-based radiotherapy. The receptors stem from a man between 60 and 70 years old with pancreatic cancer.

This chain joins TRBV7-6 and TRBJ1-5, with D possibly being TRBD1 (5 bases). The CDR3 contains 15 residues. The V end was cut by 5 bases, the J end by 3 bases, with 14 bases between. Germline V gives CDR1 SGHVS, CDR2 FNYEAQ. The CDR3 protein is CASSPLGGYNQPQHF. DNA of the CDR3: TGTGCCAGCAGCCCCCTGGGGGGGTACAATCAGCCCCAGCATTTT.

The CDR3 DNA reads TGTGCCACCTCTTCCCTGGGGGAGGTTGATCAGCCCCAGCATTTT. Protein sequence: CATSSLGEVDQPQHF. V and J are TRBV10-3 and TRBJ1-5, with a tentative D call TRBD1 (5 bases). Germline V CDR1 and CDR2: ENHRY, SYGVKD. CDR3 length equals 15 residues. V was shortened by 10 bases and J by 5 bases, with 21 bases between the two germline ends.

J is TRBJ1-4 and V is TRBV19, with D possibly TRBD1 on 6 matching bases. The V end was cut by 3 bases, the J end by 8 bases, with 13 bases between. The germline gives CDR1 LNHDA, CDR2 SQIVND (reference sequence). CDR3 length: 14 amino acids. CDR3 region: CASSIDRMKEKLFF. The DNA of the CDR3 is TGTGCCAGTAGTATCGACAGGATGAAAGAAAAACTGTTTTTT.

CDR3 loop: CASSFVPGLAANEQFF. CDR3 coding DNA: TGTGCCAGCAGCTTCGTCCCGGGACTAGCGGCCAATGAGCAGTTCTTC. The V call is TRBV7-4, the J call TRBJ2-1, with 11 bases that match TRBD2. CDR3 length equals 16 residues. CDR1 is SGHVT and CDR2 is SQSDAQ in the germline V gene. V trimming: 3 bases; J trimming: 6 bases; junction bases outside the gene matches: 7.

V is TRBV6-6 and J is TRBJ1-3; D remains ambiguous. This CDR3 has 11 amino acids. CDR1 and CDR2 from the germline V gene are MNHNY and SVGAGI (reference sequence). The V end lost 6 bases, the J end lost 9 bases, and 9 bases lay between the germline ends. The CDR3 loop is CASSPPGTIYF. Written as DNA, the CDR3 is TGTGCCAGCAGCCCACCCGGCACCATATATTTT.

V is TRBV4-2 and J is TRBJ2-1; 10 bases match TRBD2. This CDR3 contains 16 residues. Germline V gives CDR1 LGHNA, CDR2 YNFKEQ. The trim removed 0 bases at V and 5 bases at J, leaving 4 bases unmatched. The CDR3 DNA is TGTGCCAGCAGCCAAGACCCTAGCGGGGGTAACAATGAGCAGTTCTTC. Its protein product is CASSQDPSGGNNEQFF.

The V and J genes are TRBV14 and TRBJ2-7, with D tentatively TRBD1 (6 bases). V shed 2 bases and J shed 3 bases, with 11 bases lying between them. Germline CDR1 SGHDN, CDR2 FVKESK. CDR3 size: 14 residues. CDR3 loop: CASSQLTGRYEQYF. In DNA, the CDR3 is TGTGCCAGCAGCCAACTGACAGGACGCTACGAGCAGTACTTC.

The V gene is TRBV18, the J gene TRBJ2-1, with TRBD1 as a possible D gene (6 bases). This CDR3 spans 13 amino acids. V lost 3 bases to trimming and J lost 4 bases, with 7 bases between them. In germline, CDR1 is KGHSH, CDR2 LQKENI. The CDR3 protein is CASSPTGYNEQFF. The CDR3 DNA reads TGTGCCAGCTCACCCACAGGGTACAATGAGCAGTTCTTC.

The rearrangement links TRBV9 to TRBJ1-2, with 7 bases identical to TRBD1. The germline V gene encodes CDR1 SGDLS and CDR2 YYNGEE. This CDR3 comprises 18 residues. The trim removed 3 bases at V and 5 bases at J, leaving 19 bases unmatched. This CDR3 reads CASSANYRDSAIRYGYTF. DNA for the CDR3: TGTGCCAGCAGCGCCAACTACCGGGACAGTGCTATTCGTTATGGCTACACCTTC.

The CDR3 sequence is CASSRPGAGNSPLHF. The CDR3, as DNA: TGTGCCAGCAGCCGCCCGGGCGCGGGCAATTCACCCCTCCACTTT. The rearrangement joins TRBV7-8 to TRBJ1-6; no definite D call. The CDR3 extends over 15 amino acids. Trimming stripped 5 bases from V and 7 bases from J, with 15 bases between. Germline V gene lookup returns CDR1 SGHVS and CDR2 FQNEAQ.

The chain combines TRBV7-9 with TRBJ1-1, with D possibly being TRBD1 (6 bases). Per the germline V gene, CDR1 is SEHNR and CDR2 is FQNEAQ (reference sequence). This CDR3 region has 13 residues. Trimming left V 6 bases short and J 3 bases short, with 11 bases between. The CDR3 DNA is TGTGCCAGCAGACCAAGACAGGACACTGAAGCTTTCTTT. Translation: CASRPRQDTEAFF.

This clone was seen a handful of times. The chain carries TRBV5-1 and TRBJ2-7; the D gene is possibly TRBD1 (6 bases). Germline-derived CDR1 and CDR2 are SGHRS and YFSETQ. Deletions cut 0 bases from V and 5 bases from J, with 12 bases between. The length of the CDR3 is 14 residues. The CDR3 loop is CASSLGDIGDEQYF. For the CDR3, the DNA is TGCGCCAGCAGCTTGGGGGACATAGGGGACGAGCAGTACTTC.

This chain uses TRBV5-1 with TRBJ2-6; D is unresolved. Germline values: CDR1 SGHRS, CDR2 YFSETQ. The V gene lost 4 bases and the J gene lost 0 bases, with 14 bases spanning the gap. CDR3 length: 17 amino acids. The CDR3: CASSPIQQSSGANVLTF. The DNA for the CDR3 is TGCGCCAGCAGCCCAATCCAACAGAGCTCTGGGGCCAACGTCCTGACTTTC.

This chain joins TRBV5-4 and TRBJ2-1, with D unclear. The CDR3 sequence is 12 residues long. CDR1 is SGHNT and CDR2 is YYREEE in the germline V gene (reference sequence). Trimming took off 1 base at V and 7 bases at J, with 6 bases between the two ends. DNA for the CDR3: TGTGCCAGCAGCTTGTTTGCGAATGAGCAGTTCTTC. This sequence encodes CASSLFANEQFF.

Here the CDR3 reads CASGQDRGGNQPQHF. DNA of the CDR3: TGTGCCAGTGGACAAGACAGGGGTGGCAATCAGCCCCAGCATTTT. This sequence joins TRBV19 and TRBJ1-5; TRBD1 matches 8 bases. Germline values: CDR1 LNHDA, CDR2 SQIVND (reference sequence). This CDR3 spans 15 amino acids. The V and J ends lost 8 bases and 2 bases, in that order; junction bases with no gene match: 8.

This clone has only one observation. V and J are TRBV7-9 and TRBJ2-3, with 7 bases that match TRBD2. Trimming removed 3 bases from V and 5 bases from J; junction bases left unmatched: 2. The V gene's germline CDR1 is SEHNR and CDR2 FQNEAQ (reference sequence). The CDR3 runs to 13 residues. In DNA form, the CDR3 reads TGTGCCAGCAGCTTGGGGGGGAAAGATACGCAGTATTTT. Its protein product is CASSLGGKDTQYF.

This clone was seen once. The chain has TRBV6-1 and TRBJ2-7, with 7 positions matching TRBD1. This CDR3 comprises 11 residues. With 10 bases clipped from V and 2 bases from J, the junction kept 2 bases outside the gene matches. The germline V gene encodes CDR1 MNHNS and CDR2 SASEGT. CDR3 region: CATTGAYEQYF. The CDR3 region has the DNA TGTGCCACAACAGGGGCCTACGAGCAGTACTTC.

The chain is built from TRBV7-9 and TRBJ2-2; D is perhaps TRBD2 (6 bases). The CDR3 extends over 15 amino acids. Germline lookup yields CDR1 SEHNR and CDR2 FQNEAQ (reference sequence). Trimming removed 4 bases at V and 2 bases at J, with 11 bases between. In DNA, the CDR3 is TGTGCCAGCAGCTCAGGGACTCGAAACACCGGGGAGCTGTTTTTT. Its translation is CASSSGTRNTGELFF.

The V call is TRBV5-8, the J call TRBJ2-7; D unclear. Germline values: CDR1 SGHTS, CDR2 YDEGEE. This CDR3 comprises 13 residues. V dropped 1 base and J dropped 3 bases, with 8 bases sitting between them. CDR3 region: CASSLRQSYEQYF. The CDR3 coding sequence is TGTGCCAGCAGCTTGCGGCAGAGCTACGAGCAGTACTTC.

The chain employs TRBV5-4 and TRBJ1-2, with D maybe TRBD1 (5 bases). The CDR3 is 15 amino acids. Germline V gene sequence: CDR1 SGHNT, CDR2 YYREEE (reference sequence). Trimming pared 4 bases from V and 1 base from J, leaving 14 bases between. The CDR3 DNA reads as TGTGCCAGCAGCGGGGGGACCGAGGATAACTATGGCTACACCTTC. Amino acid sequence: CASSGGTEDNYGYTF.

The chain has TRBV9 and TRBJ2-5, with D unresolved. The germline V and J ends were trimmed by 0 bases and 5 bases, with 11 bases remaining between them. CDR1 SGDLS and CDR2 YYNGEE come from the germline V gene. The CDR3 extends over 14 amino acids. In nucleotides, the CDR3 is TGTGCCAGCAGCGTAGGAACCTTAGGGGAGACCCAGTACTTC. Translating gives CASSVGTLGETQYF.

The rearrangement uses TRBV11-2 and TRBJ2-7; tentative D call: TRBD1 (6 bases). Trimming removed 5 bases from V and 6 bases from J, with 11 bases in between. Germline V gives CDR1 SGHAT, CDR2 FQNNGV. The CDR3 runs 12 residues. The CDR3 sequence: CASSQTGREQYF. The CDR3 DNA follows: TGTGCCAGCAGCCAGACAGGTCGCGAGCAGTACTTC.

J is TRBJ2-7 and V is TRBV6-5; D uncertain. V lost 2 bases to trimming and J lost 4 bases, with 9 bases between them. Germline lookup yields CDR1 MNHEY and CDR2 SVGAGI. The CDR3 spans 13 residues. In DNA, the CDR3 is TGTGCCAGCAGTTACAGGGTGGGATACGAGCAGTACTTC. Protein product: CASSYRVGYEQYF.

The rearrangement links TRBV5-6 to TRBJ2-7, with 12 nucleotides matching TRBD2. V lost 9 bases to trimming and J lost 3 bases; unmatched junction nucleotides: 7. The CDR3 has 14 amino acids. In germline, CDR1 is SGHDT, CDR2 YYEEEE. The CDR3 protein is CATTTSGGRYEQYF. In DNA form, the CDR3 reads TGTGCCACTACGACTAGCGGGGGCCGCTACGAGCAGTACTTC.

The chain combines TRBV6-1 with TRBJ1-2, with D tentatively TRBD1 (6 bases). Trimming left V 4 bases short and J 0 bases short, with 12 bases between. The CDR3 covers 15 residues. In germline, CDR1 is MNHNS, CDR2 SASEGT. CDR3 loop: CASSGQVFANYGYTF. The CDR3 DNA is TGTGCCAGCAGTGGACAGGTTTTTGCTAACTATGGCTACACCTTC.

The rearrangement joins TRBV30 to TRBJ1-6, with 8 bases that match TRBD1. Germline V gene lookup returns CDR1 GTSNPN and CDR2 SVGIG (reference sequence). This CDR3 is 19 amino acids long. The V gene end was trimmed by 0 bases and the J gene end by 0 bases; junction bases not matched to a gene: 10. CDR3 nucleotide sequence: TGTGCCTGGAGTGTCAGGGGGCTCGGCAGGAGCTCCTATAATTCACCCCTCCACTTT. Translated, it gives CAWSVRGLGRSSYNSPLHF.

The genes are TRBV6-4 and TRBJ2-1, with TRBD2 matching 9 bases. V trimming: 0 bases; J trimming: 8 bases; junction bases outside the gene matches: 11. Looked up from germline, CDR1 is MRHNA and CDR2 is SNTAGT. The CDR3 extends over 17 amino acids. This CDR3 reads CASSDSKAGGRTHEQFF. The CDR3, as DNA: TGTGCCAGCAGTGACTCAAAAGCGGGGGGCCGCACCCATGAGCAGTTCTTC.

The sample holds one count of this clone. The V call is TRBV6-5, the J call TRBJ2-6; D unclear. From germline, CDR1 is MNHEY and CDR2 SVGAGI. This CDR3 contains 16 residues. With 1 base removed from V and 4 bases from J, the gap between germline ends came to 11 bases. The CDR3 DNA is TGTGCCAGCAGTTACTGGGCCCGATCCGGGGCCAACGTCCTGACTTTC. It encodes CASSYWARSGANVLTF.

The chain links TRBV11-2 to TRBJ2-7, with D uncertain. V was clipped by 1 base and J by 4 bases, with 2 bases between them. Germline CDR1 and CDR2: SGHAT and FQNNGV. CDR3 size: 11 residues. Here the CDR3 reads CASSLVYEQYF. The CDR3 DNA is TGTGCCAGCAGCTTAGTGTACGAGCAGTACTTC.

This rearrangement joins TRBV6-5 to TRBJ1-2, with 8 bases matching TRBD1. The CDR3 runs to 15 residues. V trimming: 5 bases; J trimming: 2 bases; junction bases outside the gene matches: 7. The germline CDR1 and CDR2 sequences are MNHEY and SVGAGI. CDR3 DNA sequence: TGTGCCAGCAGTACCTACAGGGGGGACAACTATGGCTACACCTTC. Translation: CASSTYRGDNYGYTF.

The table lists this clone with a few counts. This sequence joins TRBV27 and TRBJ1-4, with TRBD1 matching over 8 bases. CDR1 and CDR2 (germline): MNHEY, SMNVEV (reference sequence). CDR3 length equals 18 residues. Trimming removed 4 bases from V and 11 bases from J; junction bases left unmatched: 21. The DNA of the CDR3 is TGTGCCAGCAGTTCAGGGACTCAAGTTGGGACAGGTTTTTGGAAACTGTTTTTT. Residues: CASSSGTQVGTGFWKLFF.